Listed here are 21 T cell receptor beta chains from one sample, sequenced in a study of blood T cell repertoires in COVID-19. Generated by immunoSEQ multiplex PCR, the TCRdb table keeps only in-frame clones and is missing some. The table includes tens of thousands of clones, around 85% detected once. The source material was peripheral blood. Receptors were obtained from a man aged 55 to 70 with acute or convalescent COVID-19.

This clone came up once. The genes are TRBV28 and TRBJ1-2, with 8 nucleotides matching TRBD1. The trim removed 7 bases at V and 7 bases at J, leaving 8 bases unmatched. The germline V gene has CDR1 MDHEN and CDR2 SYDVKM. The length of the CDR3 is 13 residues. The CDR3 spells CASNPRTGSGYTF. In nucleotides, the CDR3 is TGTGCCAGCAACCCCCGGACAGGGAGTGGCTACACCTTC.

V usage is TRBV7-8 and J usage is TRBJ1-2, with D maybe TRBD1 (5 bases). The CDR3 totals 16 residues. CDR1 is SGHVS, CDR2 FQNEAQ, per germline. V gave up 4 bases and J gave up 4 bases, with 19 bases separating them. The CDR3 DNA reads as TGTGCCAGCAGCTCCTCGGGTTTGGGGCGATTCTATGGCTACACCTTC. This encodes CASSSSGLGRFYGYTF.

This clone was observed a single time. The rearrangement joins TRBV7-3 to TRBJ2-3; D possibly corresponds to TRBD2 (6 bases). The V gene lost 5 bases and the J gene lost 9 bases, with 9 bases spanning the gap. CDR3 length: 11 residues. CDR1 SGHTA and CDR2 FQGTGA come from the germline V gene. The CDR3 DNA reads as TGTGCCAGCAGCGGTGGAGGGACGCAGTATTTT. Protein product: CASSGGGTQYF.

CDR3 sequence reads: CASSLTSGEETQYF. CDR3 in DNA: TGCGCCAGCAGCTTGACTAGCGGGGAAGAGACCCAGTACTTC. The chain recombines TRBV5-1 with TRBJ2-5, with 10 bases lining up with TRBD2. The CDR3 spans 14 residues. Looked up from germline, CDR1 is SGHRS and CDR2 is YFSETQ. With 1 base clipped from V and 3 bases from J, the junction kept 0 bases outside the gene matches.

This clone was picked up a small number of times. This chain joins TRBV10-3 and TRBJ1-6; tentatively, D is TRBD1 (5 bases). The germline V and J ends were trimmed by 0 bases and 9 bases, with 15 bases remaining between them. CDR1 ENHRY and CDR2 SYGVKD come from the germline V gene. The CDR3 spans 16 residues. CDR3: CAISESKAGSGSPLHF. The CDR3 bases are TGTGCCATCAGTGAGTCGAAGGCAGGGTCGGGTTCACCCCTCCACTTT.

V is TRBV28 and J is TRBJ1-3; 9 bases are a match to TRBD1. V lost 2 bases, J lost 1 base, and 3 bases stayed unmatched. This CDR3 region has 16 residues. Looked up from germline, CDR1 is MDHEN and CDR2 is SYDVKM. The chain's CDR3 is CASSLGGTGSGNTIYF. The CDR3 DNA reads as TGTGCCAGCAGTTTAGGGGGGACAGGGTCTGGAAACACCATATATTTT.

The chain uses TRBV28 and TRBJ2-3; D is possibly TRBD2 (5 bases). The germline V gene encodes CDR1 MDHEN and CDR2 SYDVKM. The length of the CDR3 is 16 residues. The ends were cut back, 5 bases at V and 7 bases at J, with 22 bases in the middle. The CDR3 bases are TGTGCCAGCAGTCCCGGCCCCCACGGGGAGTTAAATACGCAGTATTTT. Encoded protein: CASSPGPHGELNTQYF.

V is TRBV7-3 and J is TRBJ2-2, with 9 bases lining up with TRBD2. This CDR3 is built from 16 residues. Losses at the gene ends were 3 bases for V and 5 bases for J; bases not matched to a gene: 7. Germline V gives CDR1 SGHTA, CDR2 FQGTGA. The CDR3: CASSLRASGKTGELFF. DNA of the CDR3: TGTGCCAGCAGCTTGAGGGCTAGCGGGAAAACCGGGGAGCTGTTTTTT. The variable domain in full, completed from reference TRBV7-3 and TRBJ2-2, reads GAGVSQTPSNKVTEKGKYVELRCDPISGHTALYWYRQSLGQGPEFLIYFQGTGAADDSGLPNDRFFAVRPEGSVSTLKIQRTERGDSAVYLCASSLRASGKTGELFFGEGSRLTVL.

The V gene is TRBV15, the J gene TRBJ2-1, with TRBD1 matching over 12 bases. With 0 bases clipped from V and 9 bases from J, the junction kept 9 bases outside the gene matches. CDR1 and CDR2 from the germline V gene are LNHNV and YYDKDF (reference sequence). The CDR3 contains 17 residues. The CDR3 DNA is TGTGCCACCAGCAGAGAGAAGGGACAGGGGGCGATAGGTGAGCAGTTCTTC. Its protein is CATSREKGQGAIGEQFF.

This clone was seen only a few times. V is TRBV19 and J is TRBJ2-7; TRBD1 aligns across 9 bases. The length of the CDR3 is 15 residues. The germline V gene encodes CDR1 LNHDA and CDR2 SQIVND (reference sequence). The trim removed 5 bases at V and 4 bases at J, leaving 9 bases unmatched. The CDR3: CASSPGQGWWYEQYF. The CDR3 coding sequence is TGTGCCAGTAGTCCCGGACAGGGGTGGTGGTACGAGCAGTACTTC.

This clone was observed a few times. This sequence joins TRBV5-6 and TRBJ2-5; TRBD1 agrees at 7 bases. From germline, CDR1 is SGHDT and CDR2 YYEEEE. After removal of 4 bases from V and 3 bases from J, the junction contained 3 bases not matched to a gene. This CDR3 is 13 amino acids long. The CDR3 sequence: CASSPGTEETQYF. CDR3 DNA sequence: TGTGCCAGCAGCCCGGGGACAGAAGAGACCCAGTACTTC.

The chain links TRBV5-1 to TRBJ2-7; D is possibly TRBD2 (5 bases). Germline CDR1 and CDR2: SGHRS and YFSETQ. Deletions cut 4 bases from V and 2 bases from J, with 16 bases between. The CDR3 loop spans 15 amino acids. CDR3: CASSLEAGHTYEQYF. The CDR3, as DNA: TGCGCCAGCAGCCTGGAGGCGGGTCATACCTACGAGCAGTACTTC.

This rearrangement joins TRBV4-2 to TRBJ1-3, with a possible D match to TRBD1 (6 bases). The germline gives CDR1 LGHNA, CDR2 YNFKEQ. Trimming removed 3 bases at V and 3 bases at J, with 12 bases between. This CDR3 contains 15 residues. This CDR3 reads CASSHGTIGGNTIYF. As DNA, the CDR3 is TGTGCCAGCAGCCACGGGACAATAGGTGGAAACACCATATATTTT.

The chain is built from TRBV10-2 and TRBJ1-1; D uncertain. Germline assignment: CDR1 WSHSY and CDR2 SAAADI. The CDR3 totals 12 residues. Trimming left V 6 bases short and J 2 bases short, with 7 bases between. CDR3 DNA: TGCGCCAGCAGAGCACCCAACACTGAAGCTTTCTTT. It codes for CASRAPNTEAFF.

This chain links TRBV5-1 with TRBJ1-2, with 12 bases matching TRBD1. CDR1 is SGHRS, CDR2 YFSETQ, per germline. This CDR3 spans 15 amino acids. The V and J ends lost 6 bases and 6 bases, in that order; junction bases with no gene match: 9. CDR3 residues: CASTVPGQGANGYTF. The CDR3 DNA sequence: TGCGCCAGCACGGTTCCGGGACAGGGGGCGAATGGCTACACCTTC.

This clone has only a few counts. The rearrangement joins TRBV28 to TRBJ2-7; 12 positions match TRBD2. V was pared by 2 bases and J by 3 bases, with 5 bases of the junction left unmatched. CDR3 length: 16 residues. CDR1 is MDHEN and CDR2 is SYDVKM in the germline V gene. CDR3 nucleotides: TGTGCCAGCAGTTTAGGTCTAGCGGGAGGGAGCTACGAGCAGTACTTC. This sequence encodes CASSLGLAGGSYEQYF.

This clone was seen just once. The J gene is TRBJ2-7, the V gene TRBV9; 9 bases line up with TRBD2. Germline lookup yields CDR1 SGDLS and CDR2 YYNGEE. J lost 7 bases, V lost 4 bases, and 15 bases had no gene match. The CDR3 length is 16 residues. CDR3 residues: CASSPLVGTSSVEQYF. The CDR3 DNA follows: TGTGCCAGCAGCCCCCTCGTCGGGACTAGCTCGGTTGAGCAGTACTTC.

This clone was counted between two and nine times. This chain connects TRBV11-2 to TRBJ2-7, with TRBD1 matching 9 bases. Losses at the gene ends were 0 bases for V and 2 bases for J; bases not matched to a gene: 2. This CDR3 spans 15 amino acids. Germline V gene sequence: CDR1 SGHAT, CDR2 FQNNGV. CDR3 bases: TGTGCCAGCAGCTTAGACTACAGGGGGCCCTACGAGCAGTACTTC. Translation gives CASSLDYRGPYEQYF.

This clone was counted a few times. The CDR3 DNA sequence: TGTGCCAGCAGCTCAGGAAGGTACAGGGCGGCGGACACCATATATTTT. Translated, it gives CASSSGRYRAADTIYF. The chain has TRBV5-4 and TRBJ1-3; D is possibly TRBD1 (6 bases). This CDR3 comprises 16 residues. Trimming stripped 3 bases from V and 8 bases from J, with 21 bases between. The V gene's germline CDR1 is SGHNT and CDR2 YYREEE (reference sequence).

This rearrangement joins TRBV6-5 to TRBJ2-1; no definite D call. Trimming pared 8 bases from V and 10 bases from J, leaving 15 bases between. The CDR3 has 12 amino acids. Germline CDR1 and CDR2: MNHEY and SVGAGI. The CDR3 sequence is CASGKANREQFF. Here the CDR3 DNA reads TGTGCCAGCGGAAAAGCGAATCGCGAGCAGTTCTTC.

CDR3 region: CASSTDRGPDTQYF. CDR3 coding DNA: TGTGCCAGTAGTACGGACAGGGGGCCAGATACGCAGTATTTT. The chain joins TRBV19 to TRBJ2-3, with 11 positions matching TRBD1. Germline V gives CDR1 LNHDA, CDR2 SQIVND (reference sequence). The CDR3 consists of 14 residues. Trimming removed 4 bases from V and 4 bases from J; junction bases left unmatched: 1.